This T cell receptor beta chain was captured by sequencing in a study of control samples from healthy donors and cancer patients. TCRdb keeps only in-frame clones here, not all; method: immunoSEQ multiplex PCR. Among fewer than 200,000 clones listed, 85% to 95% were seen once. The source of this sequence is a woman between 55 and 75 years old in good health. Sequencing was done on a sample of blood.

In nucleotides, the CDR3 is TGCGCCAGCAGCCAAGATTTAGTGGGACCTTTCGGAGAGAATGAAAAACTGTTTTTT. Translated, it gives CASSQDLVGPFGENEKLFF. The V gene is TRBV4-3, the J gene TRBJ1-4; D may be TRBD1 (5 bases). From germline, CDR1 is LGHNA and CDR2 YSLEER. CDR3 length: 19 residues. With 0 bases removed from V and 5 bases from J, the gap between germline ends came to 22 bases.